This T cell receptor (beta chain) appears in the sequencing data of a study of vaccination and CD4 T cells after COVID-19. Points from the study as a whole: In convalescent patients, a median roughly 86% of reactive clones appeared only post-vaccination.

The treatment: roughly 11-day PBMC culture with coronavirus spike peptide pools or control peptides (ViraFEST assay). Following expansion of antigen-specific T cells with peptide pools, ViraFEST then sequenced TCRs. CDR1 is MDHEN and CDR2 is SYDVKM in the germline V gene. This CDR3 is 14 amino acids long. V gave up 3 bases and J gave up 4 bases, with 12 bases separating them. Sequencing of cultured CD4+ T cell DNA used the Oncomine TCR Beta short-read assay. TCRdb analysed the PCR reads with MiXCR anew, one entry per CDR3 protein. The repertoire holds about 13,000 distinct CDR3 sequences, with about 74% as singletons. Points on this clonotype: The antigen remains unidentified.

The chain links TRBV28 to TRBJ1-2; D is perhaps TRBD1 (5 bases). The specimen sequenced was CD4+ T cells from blood, cultured in vitro. The source is a human donor who had recovered from COVID-19. The CDR3 protein is CASSLGPGVYGYTF. The CDR3 nucleotides are TGTGCCAGCAGTTTGGGACCAGGCGTCTATGGCTACACCTTC.